A single sample gave rise to the 28 T cell receptor beta chains below, sequenced in a study of technical replicates of blood from several donors. Sequencing was performed with immunoSEQ multiplex PCR; in TCRdb, only in-frame clones are kept and a portion is missing. Of tens of thousands of clones in the sample, 85% to 90% were seen once. What was sequenced was PBMCs. These receptors were taken from a human donor in good health. Some clones in this sample may be carry-over from other donors' samples.

The chain couples TRBV19 to TRBJ1-5; D is ambiguous. Germline V gene lookup returns CDR1 LNHDA and CDR2 SQIVND (reference sequence). V was cut by 7 bases and J by 0 bases, with 16 bases left in between. This CDR3 has 16 residues. The CDR3 coding sequence is TGTGCCAGTAACCCAGGCAGGAAAAATAGCAATCAGCCCCAGCATTTT. Residues: CASNPGRKNSNQPQHF.

For this clone: The identical CDR3 is also encoded by other nucleotide sequences in the sample. J is TRBJ2-1 and V is TRBV5-1; D is perhaps TRBD2 (5 bases). The CDR3 spans 14 residues. V was trimmed by 3 bases and J by 4 bases, leaving 11 bases between them. Germline V gene data show CDR1 as SGHRS and CDR2 as YFSETQ. CDR3 sequence reads: CASSSSGGYNEQFF. CDR3 bases: TGCGCCAGCAGCTCGTCGGGCGGGTACAATGAGCAGTTCTTC.

Written as DNA, the CDR3 is TGTGCCAGCAGAGACAGGGATTCACCCCTCCACTTT. The encoded protein is CASRDRDSPLHF. The chain links TRBV27 to TRBJ1-6; 7 bases match TRBD1. There are 12 residues in the CDR3. V lost 6 bases to trimming and J lost 8 bases; unmatched junction nucleotides: 1. CDR1 and CDR2 from the germline V gene are MNHEY and SMNVEV (reference sequence).

This clone was found a few times. The chain joins TRBV4-2 to TRBJ1-2, with D tentatively TRBD1 (5 bases). With 0 bases removed from V and 4 bases from J, the gap between germline ends came to 9 bases. The length of the CDR3 is 14 residues. Germline V CDR1 and CDR2: LGHNA, YNFKEQ. The CDR3 coding sequence is TGTGCCAGCAGCCAAGAGGCAGGGTTCTATGGCTACACCTTC. It yields the protein CASSQEAGFYGYTF.

DNA of the CDR3: TGTGCCAGCAGCTTAGGGGGAGGTGAGACCCAGTACTTC. Protein: CASSLGGGETQYF. This sequence joins TRBV13 and TRBJ2-5; maybe TRBD2 (6 bases). CDR3 size: 13 residues. Per the germline V gene, CDR1 is PRHDT and CDR2 is FYEKMQ (reference sequence). The V end was cut by 0 bases, the J end by 5 bases, with 7 bases between.

The V gene is TRBV7-3, the J gene TRBJ1-1; TRBD1 is a possible D gene (5 bases). This CDR3 has 13 amino acids. Germline assignment: CDR1 SGHTA and CDR2 FQGTGA. Trimming removed 5 bases from V and 2 bases from J, with 9 bases in between. CDR3 in amino acids: CASSARTNTEAFF. DNA for the CDR3: TGTGCCAGCAGCGCGAGGACAAACACTGAAGCTTTCTTT.

The genes are TRBV10-1 and TRBJ2-5, with a tentative D call TRBD1 (6 bases). Trimming removed 7 bases from V and 5 bases from J, with 17 bases in between. Germline CDR1 reads WNHNN; CDR2 reads SYGVQD (reference sequence). This CDR3 has 14 amino acids. In nucleotides, the CDR3 is TGCGCCAGCACCAATTTGGGGGCTGGGGAGACCCAGTACTTC. This encodes CASTNLGAGETQYF.

The rearrangement joins TRBV30 to TRBJ1-1; D not certain. Germline V gene lookup returns CDR1 GTSNPN and CDR2 SVGIG (reference sequence). The germline V and J ends were trimmed by 4 bases and 5 bases, with 8 bases remaining between them. The CDR3 spans 11 residues. CDR3 amino acids: CAWTSKTEAFF. For the CDR3, the DNA is TGTGCCTGGACCAGTAAGACTGAAGCTTTCTTT. The full variable domain, in which reference TRBV30 and TRBJ1-1 provide the parts outside the CDR3, is SQTIHQWPATLVQPVGSPLSLECTVEGTSNPNLYWYRQAAGRGLQLLFYSVGIGQISSEVPQNLSASRPQDRQFILSSKKLLLSDSGFYLCAWTSKTEAFFGQGTRLTVV.

This rearrangement joins TRBV2 to TRBJ1-2; a possible D gene is TRBD1 (6 bases). The CDR3 runs 14 residues. Germline V gene data show CDR1 as SNHLY and CDR2 as FYNNEI. V lost 4 bases and J lost 4, with 13 bases in between. CDR3 bases: TGTGCCAGCAGTGCTGACAGGCCCTCCTATGGCTACACCTTC. Translated: CASSADRPSYGYTF.

The chain employs TRBV28 and TRBJ1-5; no clear D gene. Germline V gene lookup returns CDR1 MDHEN and CDR2 SYDVKM. CDR3 length: 12 amino acids. V lost 6 bases and J lost 4, with 7 bases in between. This CDR3 is CASSLYNQPQHF. In DNA, the CDR3 is TGTGCCAGCAGCCTATATAATCAGCCCCAGCATTTT.

The rearrangement uses TRBV7-2 and TRBJ2-7, with 12 bases lining up with TRBD2. CDR1 and CDR2 from the germline V gene are SGHTA and FQGNSA. This CDR3 spans 15 amino acids. V trimming: 5 bases; J trimming: 2 bases; junction bases outside the gene matches: 4. CDR3 protein: CASSQASGRAYEQYF. Here the CDR3 DNA reads TGTGCCAGCAGCCAAGCTAGCGGGAGGGCCTACGAGCAGTACTTC.

In its sample, this clone was seen once. J is TRBJ1-5 and V is TRBV5-1, with 8 bases aligning to TRBD1. This CDR3 has 13 residues. After removal of 4 bases from V and 5 bases from J, the junction contained 2 bases not matched to a gene. Germline-derived CDR1 and CDR2 are SGHRS and YFSETQ. Written as DNA, the CDR3 is TGCGCCAGCAGCACAGGGGGAGATCAGCCCCAGCATTTT. Its translation is CASSTGGDQPQHF.

The V gene is TRBV2, the J gene TRBJ2-3; D remains unclear. The germline V gene has CDR1 SNHLY and CDR2 FYNNEI. This CDR3 comprises 12 residues. Trimming left V 2 bases short and J 3 bases short, with 3 bases between. The CDR3 coding sequence is TGTGCCAGCAGTGAATCGACAGATACGCAGTATTTT. It yields the protein CASSESTDTQYF.

The rearrangement joins TRBV6-6 to TRBJ1-4, with TRBD1 matching over 8 bases. CDR1 is MNHNY and CDR2 is SVGAGI in the germline V gene (reference sequence). The V gene end was trimmed by 6 bases and the J gene end by 8 bases; junction bases not matched to a gene: 11. This CDR3 comprises 15 residues. CDR3 sequence: CASRTSGGGFEKLFF. Here the CDR3 DNA reads TGTGCCAGCAGGACCTCAGGGGGCGGGTTCGAAAAACTGTTTTTT.

This clone was seen only a few times. The chain joins TRBV7-6 to TRBJ2-3; TRBD2 matches at 13 bases. This CDR3 is 17 amino acids long. The junction had 6 bases not matched to a gene; V was cut back by 5 bases and J by 1 base. Germline CDR1 and CDR2: SGHVS and FNYEAQ. The CDR3: CASSPHGLAGGTDTQYF. Written as DNA, the CDR3 is TGTGCCAGCAGCCCTCACGGACTAGCGGGGGGCACAGATACGCAGTATTTT.

The chain carries TRBV19 and TRBJ1-1, with 10 positions matching TRBD1. The J segment lost 4 bases and the V segment lost 6 bases, leaving 14 bases of the junction unmatched. This CDR3 has 17 residues. The V gene's germline CDR1 is LNHDA and CDR2 SQIVND (reference sequence). The CDR3 DNA sequence: TGTGCCAGTAGACGACAGGGGGCGGCCCCAGGGGGCACTGAAGCTTTCTTT. This codes for CASRRQGAAPGGTEAFF.

The chain recombines TRBV6-5 with TRBJ1-2; D is possibly TRBD1 (6 bases). The germline CDR1 and CDR2 sequences are MNHEY and SVGAGI. This CDR3 contains 14 residues. The V end lost 6 bases, the J end lost 4 bases, and 15 bases lay between the germline ends. CDR3: CASRAGSRGYGYTF. CDR3 DNA sequence: TGTGCCAGCAGAGCGGGATCCAGGGGCTATGGCTACACCTTC.

The chain recombines TRBV6-1 with TRBJ1-1; D is ambiguous. Germline V lookup: CDR1 MNHNS, CDR2 SASEGT. Trimming left V 0 bases short and J 3 bases short, with 8 bases between. This CDR3 has 14 amino acids. The CDR3 region is CASSEAPGYTEAFF. In DNA, the CDR3 is TGTGCCAGCAGTGAAGCCCCGGGGTACACTGAAGCTTTCTTT.

V and J are TRBV7-2 and TRBJ2-3; 8 nucleotides line up with TRBD2. The CDR3 is 16 residues long. In germline, CDR1 is SGHTA, CDR2 FQGNSA. V lost 4 bases and J lost 2; bases outside the gene matches: 8. Here the CDR3 DNA reads TGTGCCAGCAGCTCCGGGGGGGCTAACCCCACAGATACGCAGTATTTT. Translating it yields CASSSGGANPTDTQYF.

The chain employs TRBV12-5 and TRBJ1-1; 7 bases are a match to TRBD1. Germline trimming cut 6 bases from V and 1 base from J; bases unmatched to any gene: 2. This CDR3 has 13 residues. Germline V gives CDR1 LGHNT, CDR2 FRNRAP. The DNA of the CDR3 is TGTGCTAGTGGGGGACAGAGGAACACTGAAGCTTTCTTT. Protein product: CASGGQRNTEAFF.

V is TRBV5-4 and J is TRBJ2-5, with TRBD2 matching over 12 bases. J lost 2 bases, V lost 0 bases, and 2 bases had no gene match. CDR3 length: 16 residues. Germline CDR1 SGHNT, CDR2 YYREEE (reference sequence). The CDR3: CASSLGLAGGQETQYF. The CDR3, as DNA: TGTGCCAGCAGCTTGGGGCTAGCGGGGGGGCAAGAGACCCAGTACTTC.

V is TRBV9 and J is TRBJ2-7; 11 nucleotides match TRBD2. The CDR3 is 14 amino acids. Germline V gene lookup returns CDR1 SGDLS and CDR2 YYNGEE. Trimming at V came to 5 bases and at J to 7 bases, leaving 8 bases not matched to a gene. The CDR3 spells CASSPTSGIGEQYF. The CDR3 coding sequence is TGTGCCAGCAGTCCGACTAGCGGGATAGGAGAGCAGTACTTC.

This clone was seen once. The V call is TRBV5-8, the J call TRBJ2-1, with 10 bases lining up with TRBD2. CDR1 and CDR2 (germline): SGHTS, YDEGEE. The CDR3 consists of 15 residues. V shed 3 bases and J 2 bases; nucleotides not matched to a gene: 2. The CDR3 DNA is TGTGCCAGCAGCTCCGGGACTAGCGCCTACAATGAGCAGTTCTTC. Amino acids: CASSSGTSAYNEQFF.

This clone was recorded only once. This chain uses TRBV4-3 with TRBJ2-6, with 10 bases matching TRBD1. V was pared by 4 bases and J by 4 bases, with 7 bases of the junction left unmatched. The germline V gene has CDR1 LGHNA and CDR2 YSLEER. This CDR3 has 17 amino acids. This CDR3 reads CASSPTGGAAGANVLTF. In DNA, the CDR3 is TGCGCCAGCAGCCCGACAGGGGGCGCGGCAGGGGCCAACGTCCTGACTTTC.

The V and J genes are TRBV29-1 and TRBJ2-2; 7 bases fit TRBD1. The length of the CDR3 is 14 residues. The V and J ends lost 5 bases and 6 bases, in that order; junction bases with no gene match: 9. Germline values: CDR1 SQVTM, CDR2 ANQGSEA. CDR3 sequence reads: CSVCTGVEAGELFF. The CDR3 DNA sequence: TGCAGCGTTTGCACAGGGGTCGAGGCCGGGGAGCTGTTTTTT.

The J gene is TRBJ2-7, the V gene TRBV11-2, with a weak D call TRBD2 (5 bases). Trimming shortened V by 2 bases and J by 2 bases, and 13 bases separated the two germline ends. The germline V gene has CDR1 SGHAT and CDR2 FQNNGV. This CDR3 region has 15 residues. The CDR3 loop is CASSLTQAGAYEQYF. In DNA form, the CDR3 reads TGTGCCAGCAGCTTAACCCAAGCCGGGGCCTACGAGCAGTACTTC.

This chain links TRBV19 with TRBJ1-2; the match to TRBD1 covers 8 bases. This CDR3 is 14 amino acids long. Trimming took 8 bases from V and 7 from J; bases not matched to a gene: 12. Germline lookup yields CDR1 LNHDA and CDR2 SQIVND (reference sequence). This CDR3 reads CASAGDRGEGGYTF. The CDR3 DNA follows: TGTGCCAGTGCAGGAGACAGGGGAGAAGGTGGCTACACCTTC.

This clone was detected only a few times. The chain uses TRBV15 and TRBJ1-2; D is uncertain. V was cut by 1 base and J by 6 bases, with 15 bases left in between. The CDR3 covers 15 residues. Germline V gives CDR1 LNHNV, CDR2 YYDKDF (reference sequence). CDR3 residues: CATSRVLGGWDGYTF. The CDR3, as DNA: TGTGCCACCAGCAGAGTTCTAGGAGGGTGGGATGGCTACACCTTC. Variable domain in full (rest from reference TRBV15 and TRBJ1-2): DAMVIQNPRYQVTQFGKPVTLSCSQTLNHNVMYWYQQKSSQAPKLLFHYYDKDFNNEADTPDNFQSRRPNTSFCFLDIRSPGLGDTAMYLCATSRVLGGWDGYTFGSGTRLTVV.